This TCR beta chain was recovered during a study of blood T cells in healthy people across ages. A second PCR of roughly 7 to 11 cycles used a sample-barcoded 5' primer and a J-beta primer mix. Sequencing yielded, for each sample, at least 3 million paired-end reads carrying CDR3. TCRdb re-derived calls from the 5' RACE reads in MiXCR, one entry per CDR3 protein. The table lists 890,000 or so distinct CDR3 sequences, around 62% of them singletons. V lost 4 bases to trimming and J lost 10 bases; unmatched junction nucleotides: 18. Germline CDR1 and CDR2: MNHEY and SVGAGI. The CDR3 loop spans 16 amino acids. The donors, aged roughly 6 to 100, were healthy Caucasians from Russia. Isolated per sample were at least 6 million PBMCs.

The sequencing input was blood. This chain uses TRBV6-5 with TRBJ1-2; 7 nucleotides line up with TRBD1. This receptor was taken from a man aged 25 to 40 in good health. CDR3 loop: CASSSSSSTGRVDYTF. The CDR3 bases are TGTGCCAGCAGTTCATCCTCCTCGACAGGGAGGGTGGACTACACCTTC.